Following are 26 T cell receptor beta chains from one sample sequenced in a study of T cell repertoires in cytomegalovirus infection. Each CDR3 protein is one row after TCRdb ran MiXCR on the reads. The table lists hundreds of thousands of distinct CDR3 sequences, less than 35% of them singletons. The antigens for these receptors are not known. Material: cultured CD8+ T cells from PBMCs, obtained from culture after CMV antigen stimulation. The source of these receptors is a human donor in good health (CMV status not recorded). Some clones in this sample may be carry-over from other donors' samples.

The CDR3 DNA reads TGCAGTGCCATTCCCCAGGACAGGGTGGACACTGAAGCTTTCTTT. This gives the protein CSAIPQDRVDTEAFF. The rearrangement joins TRBV20-1 to TRBJ1-1, with TRBD1 identical over 8 bases. J lost 3 bases, V lost 6 bases, and 12 bases had no gene match. The V gene's germline CDR1 is DFQATT and CDR2 SNEGSKA (reference sequence). The CDR3 spans 15 residues.

As for this clonotype: At one end, the junction sequence differs from germline, possibly due to a read error. This sequence joins TRBV7-9 and TRBJ2-6; TRBD1 matches 8 bases. Germline V CDR1 and CDR2: SEHNR, FQNEAQ (reference sequence). This CDR3 is 18 amino acids long. The CDR3 DNA follows: TGTACCAGCAGCTCTGAGACAGGGGTTATCTCTGGGGCCAACGTCCTGACTTTC. Translation gives CTSSSETGVISGANVLTF.

In its sample, this clonotype was seen many times. V is TRBV6-1 and J is TRBJ2-5; TRBD2 agrees at 13 bases. V lost 1 base to trimming and J lost 4 bases; unmatched junction nucleotides: 9. This CDR3 is built from 18 residues. Germline CDR1 reads MNHNS; CDR2 reads SASEGT. The CDR3 DNA reads TGTGCCAGCAGTGAAGAGGGGGTACTAGCGGGGGGGCTAGAGACCCAGTACTTC. It encodes CASSEEGVLAGGLETQYF.

The rearrangement joins TRBV27 to TRBJ2-7; 11 bases are shared with TRBD2. The CDR3 contains 16 residues. Germline V gene data show CDR1 as MNHEY and CDR2 as SMNVEV (reference sequence). Trimming removed 5 bases from V and 1 base from J; junction bases left unmatched: 7. The CDR3 is CASSLAGGVLSYEQYF. Here the CDR3 DNA reads TGTGCCAGCAGTCTAGCGGGGGGAGTTTTGTCCTACGAGCAGTACTTC.

This clonotype was seen once. The chain carries TRBV2 and TRBJ2-7; D not certain. Germline assignment: CDR1 SNHLY and CDR2 FYNNEI. Trimming left V 1 base short and J 4 bases short, with 17 bases between. The CDR3 is 16 residues long. The CDR3 is CASSEGALLQSYEQYF. The DNA of the CDR3 is TGTGCCAGCAGTGAAGGGGCCCTCCTACAATCTTACGAGCAGTACTTC.

The CDR3 DNA reads as TGTGCCAGCAGGGAACAGGGAAATGAAAAACTGTTTTTT. Translated, it gives CASREQGNEKLFF. V and J are TRBV2 and TRBJ1-4; possibly TRBD1 for D (6 bases). Between the trimmed V and J ends, which lost 6 bases and 5 bases, there was a span of 10 bases. CDR1 SNHLY and CDR2 FYNNEI come from the germline V gene. This CDR3 has 13 residues.

The table lists this clonotype with a few counts. J is TRBJ1-6 and V is TRBV7-6; 7 bases are shared with TRBD1. Trimming took 5 bases from V and 10 from J; bases not matched to a gene: 11. Germline CDR1 and CDR2: SGHVS and FNYEAQ. There are 15 residues in the CDR3. CDR3 nucleotides: TGTGCCAGCAGCCCGCAGAGGGGGCTGAACTCACCCCTCCACTTT. Protein sequence: CASSPQRGLNSPLHF. Combining the CDR3 with reference TRBV7-6 and TRBJ1-6 gives the whole variable domain GAGVSQSPRYKVTKRGQDVALRCDPISGHVSLYWYRQALGQGPEFLTYFNYEAQQDKSGLPNDRFSAERPEGSISTLTIQRTEQRDSAMYRCASSPQRGLNSPLHFGNGTRLTVT.

At least ten counts were recorded for this clonotype. The J gene is TRBJ2-7, the V gene TRBV7-9; D remains ambiguous. Trimming took off 0 bases at V and 3 bases at J, with 15 bases between the two ends. This CDR3 contains 16 residues. Germline lookup yields CDR1 SEHNR and CDR2 FQNEAQ (reference sequence). DNA for the CDR3: TGTGCCAGCAGCTTAGCTAGACTTGGATATGGCTACGAGCAGTACGTC. It translates to CASSLARLGYGYEQYV.

This clonotype has ten or more counts. The CDR3 loop is CASSGNLRDRHRDEQYF. The CDR3 bases are TGTGCCAGCAGCGGCAATCTCCGGGACAGGCACCGGGACGAGCAGTACTTC. The chain carries TRBV7-9 and TRBJ2-7, with 8 bases aligning to TRBD1. CDR1 is SEHNR, CDR2 FQNEAQ, per germline (reference sequence). This CDR3 spans 17 amino acids. The V gene end was trimmed by 5 bases and the J gene end by 5 bases; junction bases not matched to a gene: 17.

This sequence joins TRBV14 and TRBJ1-1, with 7 positions matching TRBD1. The V segment lost 4 bases and the J segment 7 bases; nucleotides outside the gene matches: 12. Germline assignment: CDR1 SGHDN and CDR2 FVKESK. This CDR3 has 15 amino acids. In DNA form, the CDR3 reads TGTGCCAGCAGCCCGCGAGGGGGCCGAAGGTTTGAAGCTTTCTTT. Translated: CASSPRGGRRFEAFF. Based on the CDR3 plus reference TRBV14 and TRBJ1-1, the full variable domain is EAGVTQFPSHSVIEKGQTVTLRCDPISGHDNLYWYRRVMGKEIKFLLHFVKESKQDESGMPNNRFLAERTGGTYSTLKVQPAELEDSGVYFCASSPRGGRRFEAFFGQGTRLTVV.

This clonotype was seen only a few times. This chain links TRBV7-6 with TRBJ2-7; 9 bases map to TRBD2. V lost 4 bases to trimming and J lost 2 bases; unmatched junction nucleotides: 3. The CDR3 loop spans 14 amino acids. From germline, CDR1 is SGHVS and CDR2 FNYEAQ. In DNA form, the CDR3 reads TGTGCCAGCAGCTCCTCTAGCGGGGCCTACGAGCAGTACTTC. This translates into CASSSSSGAYEQYF.

This clonotype was seen a handful of times. The CDR3 loop reads CASSYMRGTEAFF. CDR3 in DNA: TGTGCCAGCAGTTACATGAGGGGGACTGAAGCTTTCTTT. The chain couples TRBV6-5 to TRBJ1-1; TRBD1 might be the D (6 bases). With 2 bases removed from V and 5 bases from J, the gap between germline ends came to 9 bases. This CDR3 region has 13 residues. Germline CDR1 reads MNHEY; CDR2 reads SVGAGI.

The genes are TRBV10-3 and TRBJ1-1; D possibly corresponds to TRBD1 (6 bases). CDR1 is ENHRY and CDR2 is SYGVKD in the germline V gene. Between the trimmed V and J ends, which lost 3 bases and 3 bases, there was a span of 20 bases. The CDR3 totals 17 residues. The CDR3 spells CAISDTYKAGVDTEAFF. In DNA form, the CDR3 reads TGTGCCATCAGTGACACATATAAGGCAGGGGTGGACACTGAAGCTTTCTTT.

A few counts support this clonotype. The genes are TRBV20-1 and TRBJ2-2, with D perhaps being TRBD1 or TRBD2 (5 bases each). The germline V gene has CDR1 DFQATT and CDR2 SNEGSKA (reference sequence). Trimming removed 5 bases at V and 0 bases at J, with 16 bases between. The length of the CDR3 is 16 residues. The CDR3 DNA is TGCAGTGCTCCCTCCTGGGACGGGTCGAACACCGGGGAGCTGTTTTTT. Amino acid sequence: CSAPSWDGSNTGELFF.

This clonotype appeared a few times. The chain has TRBV27 and TRBJ1-1, with 8 bases aligning to TRBD1. CDR3 length equals 16 residues. The V segment lost 6 bases and the J segment 0 bases; nucleotides outside the gene matches: 9. Germline CDR1 MNHEY, CDR2 SMNVEV (reference sequence). The chain's CDR3 is CASSQQGVYMNTEAFF. CDR3 nucleotide sequence: TGTGCCAGCAGCCAACAGGGGGTATACATGAACACTGAAGCTTTCTTT.

The sample holds a few counts of this clonotype. The rearrangement joins TRBV5-6 to TRBJ1-1; 8 bases agree with TRBD1. J gave up 7 bases and V 0 bases, and 8 bases lay outside the gene matches. Per germline, CDR1 SGHDT and CDR2 YYEEEE. The CDR3 is 15 residues long. The CDR3 here is CASSLGPGQEYEAFF. As DNA, the CDR3 is TGTGCCAGCAGCTTGGGACCGGGACAGGAGTATGAAGCTTTCTTT.

V usage is TRBV29-1 and J usage is TRBJ1-1; D is ambiguous. Germline values: CDR1 SQVTM, CDR2 ANQGSEA. This CDR3 region has 11 residues. Trimming left V 7 bases short and J 7 bases short, with 13 bases between. The CDR3 here is CSGWGGHEAFF. CDR3 bases: TGCAGCGGTTGGGGAGGGCATGAAGCTTTCTTT.

This clonotype was recorded many times. The V gene is TRBV7-6, the J gene TRBJ2-1; 13 bases are a match to TRBD2. Germline-derived CDR1 and CDR2 are SGHVS and FNYEAQ. After removal of 4 bases from V and 7 bases from J, the junction contained 10 bases not matched to a gene. The CDR3 has 17 residues. The CDR3 bases are TGTGCCAGCAGCTACTTAGAAACGGGACTAGCGGGGAATGAGCAGTTCTTC. Encoded protein: CASSYLETGLAGNEQFF.

The table lists this clonotype with many counts. The CDR3, as DNA: TGTGCCAGCAGCTTGGGACAGAACTACGAGCAGTACTTC. This encodes CASSLGQNYEQYF. The J gene is TRBJ2-7, the V gene TRBV7-6, with 7 bases identical to TRBD1. This CDR3 region has 13 residues. V trimming: 3 bases; J trimming: 3 bases; junction bases outside the gene matches: 2. Germline V gene data show CDR1 as SGHVS and CDR2 as FNYEAQ.

The V call is TRBV2, the J call TRBJ2-1, with 9 bases identical to TRBD1. The J segment lost 6 bases and the V segment lost 5 bases, leaving 8 bases of the junction unmatched. Per the germline V gene, CDR1 is SNHLY and CDR2 is FYNNEI. This CDR3 region has 15 residues. This CDR3 is CASSYRDRVINEQFF. The CDR3 bases are TGTGCCAGCAGTTACCGGGACAGGGTCATCAATGAGCAGTTCTTC.

The rearrangement links TRBV6-8 to TRBJ2-6, with 9 nucleotides matching TRBD1. The ends lost 2 bases at V and 0 bases at J; junction bases unmatched: 11. Germline V gene data show CDR1 as MNHGY and CDR2 as SAAAGT. The CDR3 has 20 amino acids. This chain's CDR3 is CASSYGRPGQGNSGANVLTF. The CDR3 bases are TGTGCCAGCAGTTACGGCCGACCGGGACAGGGTAACTCTGGGGCCAACGTCCTGACTTTC.

The CDR3 coding sequence is TGTGCCAGTAACCCCTTTGGAGACACTGAAGCTTTCTTT. This gives the protein CASNPFGDTEAFF. The rearrangement uses TRBV19 and TRBJ1-1; D is undetermined. The CDR3 length is 13 residues. V lost 7 bases, J lost 3 bases, and 12 bases lay in between. Germline CDR1 reads LNHDA; CDR2 reads SQIVND (reference sequence). The full variable domain, completed using reference TRBV19 and TRBJ1-1, is DGGITQSPKYLFRKEGQNVTLSCEQNLNHDAMYWYRQDPGQGLRLIYYSQIVNDFQKGDIAEGYSVSREKKESFPLTVTSAQKNPTAFYLCASNPFGDTEAFFGQGTRLTVV.

There are a few counts of this clonotype. The rearrangement joins TRBV6-5 to TRBJ2-3; D is tentatively TRBD1 or TRBD2 (6 bases each). Germline CDR1 and CDR2: MNHEY and SVGAGI. The CDR3 consists of 15 residues. Trimming removed 9 bases at V and 5 bases at J, with 21 bases between. The DNA for the CDR3 is TGTGCCAGTTCGGCCTTGAGGGGGGCTGAAGATACGCAGTATTTT. Its protein product is CASSALRGAEDTQYF.

This rearrangement joins TRBV5-1 to TRBJ2-3, with 14 bases matching TRBD2. V shed 4 bases and J 5 bases; nucleotides not matched to a gene: 12. The CDR3 has 18 amino acids. Looked up from germline, CDR1 is SGHRS and CDR2 is YFSETQ. CDR3 amino acids: CASSEQGTSGGRGDTQYF. In DNA form, the CDR3 reads TGCGCCAGCAGCGAGCAGGGGACTAGCGGGGGCCGGGGAGATACGCAGTATTTT. The full variable domain, completed using reference TRBV5-1 and TRBJ2-3, is KAGVTQTPRYLIKTRGQQVTLSCSPISGHRSVSWYQQTPGQGLQFLFEYFSETQRNKGNFPGRFSGRQFSNSRSEMNVSTLELGDSALYLCASSEQGTSGGRGDTQYFGPGTRLTVL.

This clonotype showed up just a few times. V and J are TRBV19 and TRBJ1-1; D unresolved. The V and J ends lost 5 bases and 0 bases respectively, with 13 bases between them. In germline, CDR1 is LNHDA, CDR2 SQIVND (reference sequence). The CDR3 sequence is 15 residues long. Here the CDR3 reads CASSSRRAVNTEAFF. The DNA for the CDR3 is TGTGCCAGTAGTTCTCGACGGGCCGTGAACACTGAAGCTTTCTTT. The full variable domain, its missing parts supplied by reference TRBV19 and TRBJ1-1, is DGGITQSPKYLFRKEGQNVTLSCEQNLNHDAMYWYRQDPGQGLRLIYYSQIVNDFQKGDIAEGYSVSREKKESFPLTVTSAQKNPTAFYLCASSSRRAVNTEAFFGQGTRLTVV.

In its sample, this clonotype was seen a few times. The rearrangement joins TRBV6-1 to TRBJ1-3, with D unclear. Per the germline V gene, CDR1 is MNHNS and CDR2 is SASEGT. V was cut by 5 bases and J by 0 bases, with 14 bases left in between. The CDR3 loop spans 16 amino acids. The CDR3: CASSKLAVFSGNTIYF. CDR3 sequence (DNA): TGTGCCAGCAGTAAACTTGCAGTCTTCTCTGGAAACACCATATATTTT.